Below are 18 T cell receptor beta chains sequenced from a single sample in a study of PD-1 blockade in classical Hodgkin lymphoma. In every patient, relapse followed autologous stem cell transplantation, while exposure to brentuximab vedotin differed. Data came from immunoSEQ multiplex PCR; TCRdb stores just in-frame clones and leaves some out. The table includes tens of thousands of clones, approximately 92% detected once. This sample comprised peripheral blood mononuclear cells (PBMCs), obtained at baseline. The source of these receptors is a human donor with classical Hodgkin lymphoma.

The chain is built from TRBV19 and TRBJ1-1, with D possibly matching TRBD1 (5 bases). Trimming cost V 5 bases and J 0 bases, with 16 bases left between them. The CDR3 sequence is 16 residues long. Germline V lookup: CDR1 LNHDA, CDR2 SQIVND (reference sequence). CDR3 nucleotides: TGTGCCAGTAGTCCCAGGGTCGACAGCCTGAACACTGAAGCTTTCTTT. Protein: CASSPRVDSLNTEAFF.

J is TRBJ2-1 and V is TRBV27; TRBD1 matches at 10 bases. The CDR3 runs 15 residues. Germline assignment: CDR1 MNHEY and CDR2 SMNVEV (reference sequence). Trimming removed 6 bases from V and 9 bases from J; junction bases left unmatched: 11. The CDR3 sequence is CASRAGTGVMSEQFF. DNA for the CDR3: TGTGCCAGCAGAGCCGGGACAGGGGTCATGAGTGAGCAGTTCTTC.

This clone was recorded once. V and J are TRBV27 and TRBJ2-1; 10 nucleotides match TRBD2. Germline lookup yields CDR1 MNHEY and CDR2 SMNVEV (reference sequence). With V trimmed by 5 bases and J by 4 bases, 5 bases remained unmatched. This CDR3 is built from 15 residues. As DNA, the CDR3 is TGTGCCAGCAGTCCTATTAGCGGGGGGTACAATGAGCAGTTCTTC. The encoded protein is CASSPISGGYNEQFF.

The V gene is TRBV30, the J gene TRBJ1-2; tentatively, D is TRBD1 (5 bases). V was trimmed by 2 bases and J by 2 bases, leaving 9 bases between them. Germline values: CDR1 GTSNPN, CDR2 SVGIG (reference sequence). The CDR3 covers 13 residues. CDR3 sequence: CAWSLGRNYGYTF. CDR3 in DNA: TGTGCCTGGAGTCTGGGACGGAACTATGGCTACACCTTC.

The CDR3 reads CASSPPGFTDTQYF. CDR3 DNA sequence: TGTGCCAGCAGCCCCCCGGGCTTCACAGATACGCAGTATTTT. This sequence joins TRBV7-9 and TRBJ2-3; D call uncertain. V dropped 5 bases and J dropped 2 bases, with 11 bases sitting between them. CDR3 length: 14 amino acids. CDR1 and CDR2 from the germline V gene are SEHNR and FQNEAQ (reference sequence). The full variable domain, its missing parts supplied by reference TRBV7-9 and TRBJ2-3, is DTGVSQNPRHKITKRGQNVTFRCDPISEHNRLYWYRQTLGQGPEFLTYFQNEAQLEKSRLLSDRFSAERPKGSFSTLEIQRTEQGDSAMYLCASSPPGFTDTQYFGPGTRLTVL.

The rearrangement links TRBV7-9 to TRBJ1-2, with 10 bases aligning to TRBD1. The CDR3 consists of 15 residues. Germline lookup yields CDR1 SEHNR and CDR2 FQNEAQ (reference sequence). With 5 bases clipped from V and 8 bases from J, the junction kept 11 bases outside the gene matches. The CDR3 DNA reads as TGTGCCAGCAGCGGAACCGGGACAGGGGTGTCGGGCTACACCTTC. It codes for CASSGTGTGVSGYTF.

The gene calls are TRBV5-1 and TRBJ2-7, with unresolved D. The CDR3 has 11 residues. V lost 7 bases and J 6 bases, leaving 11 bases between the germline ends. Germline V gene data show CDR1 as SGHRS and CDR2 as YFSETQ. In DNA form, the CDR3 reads TGCGCCAGCTCGCTGCAAGGCGAGCAGTACTTC. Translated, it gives CASSLQGEQYF.

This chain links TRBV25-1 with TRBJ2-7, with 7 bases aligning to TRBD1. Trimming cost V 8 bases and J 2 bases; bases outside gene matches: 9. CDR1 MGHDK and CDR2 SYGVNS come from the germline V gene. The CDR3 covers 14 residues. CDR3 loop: CASSQGQPPYEQYF. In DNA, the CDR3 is TGTGCCAGCTCCCAGGGACAGCCGCCCTACGAGCAGTACTTC.

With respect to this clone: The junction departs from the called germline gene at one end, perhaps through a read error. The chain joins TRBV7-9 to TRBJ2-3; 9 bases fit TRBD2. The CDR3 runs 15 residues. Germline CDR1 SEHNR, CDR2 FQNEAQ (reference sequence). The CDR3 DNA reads TGTGCCAGCAGCGCTGACGGGACTAGCAGAGATACGCAGTATTTT. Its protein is CASSADGTSRDTQYF.

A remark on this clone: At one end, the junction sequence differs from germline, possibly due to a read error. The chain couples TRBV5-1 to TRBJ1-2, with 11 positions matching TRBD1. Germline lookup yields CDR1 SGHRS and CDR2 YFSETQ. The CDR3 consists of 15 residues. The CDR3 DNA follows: TGCGCCAGCAGCTTGGTCTCCGGACAGGGGGCGAGTAGGGCCTTC. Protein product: CASSLVSGQGASRAF. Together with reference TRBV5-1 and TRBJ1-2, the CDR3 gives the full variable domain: KAGVTQTPRYLIKTRGQQVTLSCSPISGHRSVSWYQQTPGQGLQFLFEYFSETQRNKGNFPGRFSGRQFSNSRSEMNVSTLELGDSALYLCASSLVSGQGASRAFGSGTRLTVV.

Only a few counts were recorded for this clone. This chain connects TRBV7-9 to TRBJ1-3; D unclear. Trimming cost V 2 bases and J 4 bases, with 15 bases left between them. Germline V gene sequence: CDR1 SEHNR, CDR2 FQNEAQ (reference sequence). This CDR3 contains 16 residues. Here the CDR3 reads CASSLMGLREGNTIYF. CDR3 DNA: TGTGCCAGCAGCTTAATGGGATTGAGGGAAGGAAACACCATATATTTT.

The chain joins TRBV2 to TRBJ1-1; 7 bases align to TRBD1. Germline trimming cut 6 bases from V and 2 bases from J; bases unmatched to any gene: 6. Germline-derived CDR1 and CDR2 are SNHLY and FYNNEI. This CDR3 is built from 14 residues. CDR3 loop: CASRGRDSNTEAFF. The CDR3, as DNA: TGTGCCAGCAGGGGCCGGGACAGCAACACTGAAGCTTTCTTT.

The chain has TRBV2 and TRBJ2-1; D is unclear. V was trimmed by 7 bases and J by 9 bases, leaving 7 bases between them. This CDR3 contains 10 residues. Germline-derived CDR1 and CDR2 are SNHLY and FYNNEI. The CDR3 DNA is TGTGCCAGCACCGAGCTTGAGCAGTTCTTC. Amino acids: CASTELEQFF. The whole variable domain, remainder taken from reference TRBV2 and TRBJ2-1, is EPEVTQTPSHQVTQMGQEVILRCVPISNHLYFYWYRQILGQKVEFLVSFYNNEISEKSEIFDDQFSVERPDGSNFTLKIRSTKLEDSAMYFCASTELEQFFGPGTRLTVL.

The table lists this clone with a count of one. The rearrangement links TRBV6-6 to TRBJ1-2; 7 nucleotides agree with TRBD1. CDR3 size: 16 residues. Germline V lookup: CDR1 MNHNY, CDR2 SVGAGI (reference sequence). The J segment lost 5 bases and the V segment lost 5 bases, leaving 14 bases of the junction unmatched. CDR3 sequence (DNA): TGTGCCAGCAGTCCTCTTTTTTTTCGGGACAGATATGGCTACACCTTC. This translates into CASSPLFFRDRYGYTF.

CDR3 in DNA: TGTGCCAGCTCACCAACCGGACCCGAGCAGTACTTC. Translated: CASSPTGPEQYF. The chain joins TRBV18 to TRBJ2-7; D remains unclear. This CDR3 has 12 residues. V shed 2 bases and J shed 6 bases, with 8 bases lying between them. The germline CDR1 and CDR2 sequences are KGHSH and LQKENI.

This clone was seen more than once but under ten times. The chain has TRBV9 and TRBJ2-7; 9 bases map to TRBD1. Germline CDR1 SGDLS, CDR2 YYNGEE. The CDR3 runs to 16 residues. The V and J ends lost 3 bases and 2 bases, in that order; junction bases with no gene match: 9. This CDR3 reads CASSEDTGTGTYEQYF. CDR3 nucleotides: TGTGCCAGCAGCGAAGACACCGGGACAGGGACCTACGAGCAGTACTTC.

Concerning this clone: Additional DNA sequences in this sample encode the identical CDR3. For the CDR3, the DNA is TGTGCCAGCAGCCCCGGGACTACCAACAATGAGCAGTTCTTC. It encodes CASSPGTTNNEQFF. The chain is built from TRBV27 and TRBJ2-1, with 7 nucleotides matching TRBD2. Per germline, CDR1 MNHEY and CDR2 SMNVEV (reference sequence). This CDR3 spans 14 amino acids. The junction had 7 bases not matched to a gene; V was cut back by 6 bases and J by 5 bases.

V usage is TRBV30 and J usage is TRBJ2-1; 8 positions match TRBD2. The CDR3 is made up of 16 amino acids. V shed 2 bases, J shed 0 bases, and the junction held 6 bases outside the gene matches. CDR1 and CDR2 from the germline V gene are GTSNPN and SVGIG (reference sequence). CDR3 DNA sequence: TGTGCCTGGAGTCTCGGGGGGGGCCGCTCCTACAATGAGCAGTTCTTC. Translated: CAWSLGGGRSYNEQFF. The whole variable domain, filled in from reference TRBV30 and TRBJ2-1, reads SQTIHQWPATLVQPVGSPLSLECTVEGTSNPNLYWYRQAAGRGLQLLFYSVGIGQISSEVPQNLSASRPQDRQFILSSKKLLLSDSGFYLCAWSLGGGRSYNEQFFGPGTRLTVL.